This is a list of T cell receptor beta chains from one sample in a study of blood T cell repertoires in COVID-19. Generated by immunoSEQ multiplex PCR, the TCRdb table keeps only in-frame clones and is missing some. The repertoire holds 70,000 or so clones, with 75% to 80% as singletons. Material for sequencing was peripheral blood. These receptors came from a human donor in a cohort sampled during active COVID-19. CDR3s include the opening cysteine and the closing phenylalanine or tryptophan. The D gene is left open where the match is weak. Rows give clone size only sometimes, using once, few, many, or a class for an expanded clone.

j_call,d_call,v_call,clone_size,cdr3_aa,cdr3_nt
TRBJ2-1,TRBD2,TRBV4-2,NA,CASSQATSGIANEQFF,TGTGCCAGCAGCCAGGCGACTAGCGGGATTGCGAATGAGCAGTTCTTC
TRBJ2-7,TRBD1,TRBV6-5,NA,CASSPGTGSYEQYF,TGTGCCAGCAGCCCCGGGACAGGGTCCTACGAGCAGTACTTC
TRBJ1-3,NA,TRBV19,once,CASSSTGNTGNTIYF,TGTGCCAGTAGTTCAACAGGGAATACTGGAAACACCATATATTTT
TRBJ2-7,NA,TRBV7-2,NA,CASSPPISINEQYF,TGTGCCAGCAGCCCGCCTATTAGCATCAACGAGCAGTACTTC
TRBJ1-3,NA,TRBV19,NA,CASSTGTDSSGNTIYF,TGTGCCAGTAGTACGGGAACGGACAGCTCTGGAAACACCATATATTTT
TRBJ1-6,NA,TRBV5-8,NA,CASSLDVLDGRSPLHF,TGTGCCAGCAGCTTGGACGTCCTAGATGGTCGATCACCCCTCCACTTT
TRBJ2-6,TRBD1,TRBV12-5,NA,CASGYSIQGASGANVLTF,TGTGCTAGTGGTTACTCGATTCAGGGGGCGTCTGGGGCCAACGTCCTGACTTTC
TRBJ2-1,NA,TRBV5-5,NA,CASSVAAPRDEQFF,TGTGCCAGCAGCGTAGCGGCCCCTAGGGATGAGCAGTTCTTC
TRBJ2-5,TRBD2,TRBV30,once,CAWSVRPGGLQETQYF,TGTGCCTGGAGTGTACGTCCGGGAGGACTTCAAGAGACCCAGTACTTC
TRBJ1-3,TRBD1,TRBV7-9,NA,CASSLSGEGQGRSGNTIYF,TGTGCCAGCAGCTTAAGTGGGGAGGGACAGGGCCGCTCTGGAAACACCATATATTTT
TRBJ1-3,NA,TRBV14,NA,CASSQDLPWLGNTIYF,TGTGCCAGCAGCCAAGATCTTCCGTGGCTTGGAAACACCATATATTTT
TRBJ1-6,NA,TRBV6-2/TRBV6-3,NA,CASSYSRSPLHF,TGTGCCAGCAGTTACTCGAGATCACCCCTCCACTTT
TRBJ1-4,NA,TRBV7-8,NA,CASSLSGEKLFF,TGTGCCAGCAGCTTATCGGGAGAAAAACTGTTTTTT
TRBJ2-3,NA,TRBV5-4,NA,CASSGRTTTDTQYF,TGTGCCAGCAGCGGACGGACTACAACAGATACGCAGTATTTT
TRBJ1-2,NA,TRBV30,NA,CAWSPLNYGYTF,TGTGCCTGGAGTCCCCTGAACTATGGCTACACCTTC
TRBJ2-5,NA,TRBV23-1,NA,CASRRSQETQYF,TGCGCCAGCAGGCGGAGCCAAGAGACCCAGTACTTC
TRBJ2-1,TRBD2,TRBV19,NA,CASTNRDYTSYNEQFF,TGTGCCAGTACCAATCGGGACTATACCTCCTACAATGAGCAGTTCTTC
TRBJ1-2,TRBD1,TRBV7-2,NA,CASSFGQDRDYGYTF,TGTGCCAGCAGCTTCGGACAGGACAGAGACTATGGCTACACCTTC
TRBJ1-2,TRBD1,TRBV11-2,NA,CASSQNRGHNYGYTF,TGTGCCAGCAGCCAAAACAGGGGGCATAACTATGGCTACACCTTC
TRBJ2-6,NA,TRBV5-1,NA,CASSRGWGAGANVLTF,TGCGCCAGCAGCCGGGGGTGGGGGGCTGGGGCCAACGTCCTGACTTTC